A selection of T cell receptor beta chains follows, all from one sample in a study of blood T cell repertoires in COVID-19. The protocol was immunoSEQ multiplex PCR, while the TCRdb copy is restricted to in-frame clones and leaves out a portion. The sample has around 250,000 clones, approximately 85% seen once. The sample was peripheral blood. These receptors were obtained from a human donor in a cohort sampled during active COVID-19. CDR3s include the opening cysteine and the closing phenylalanine or tryptophan. A D gene is named only where the DNA matches it firmly.

V gene	J gene	D gene	CDR3 protein	CDR3 DNA
TRBV3-1/TRBV3-2	TRBJ1-2	TRBD1	CASSQRRQGVYGYTF	TGTGCCAGCAGCCAACGACGACAGGGCGTTTATGGCTACACCTTC
TRBV29-1	TRBJ2-1	TRBD2	CSVDPGGANNEQFF	TGCAGCGTTGACCCCGGGGGGGCTAACAATGAGCAGTTCTTC
TRBV3-1/TRBV3-2	TRBJ2-7	TRBD2	CASSRAGGDYEQYF	TGTGCCAGCAGCCGGGCGGGAGGGGACTACGAGCAGTACTTC
TRBV7-6	TRBJ1-4	TRBD1	CASSLVGTGDEKLFF	TGTGCCAGCAGCTTAGTAGGGACAGGGGACGAAAAACTGTTTTTT
TRBV21-1	TRBJ2-5	NA	CASSNKRRETQYF	TGTGCCAGCAGCAATAAACGGCGGGAGACCCAGTACTTC
TRBV25-1	TRBJ1-2	TRBD1	CASSPGTGIGYTF	TGTGCTAGTTCACCCGGGACAGGGATCGGCTACACCTTC
TRBV27	TRBJ2-7	TRBD1	CASRPLPGQSYEQYF	TGTGCCAGCAGACCTTTACCGGGACAGTCCTACGAGCAGTACTTC
TRBV5-1	TRBJ2-1	TRBD1	CASSSRTGDYNEQFF	TGCGCCAGCAGCTCACGGACAGGGGATTACAATGAGCAGTTCTTC
TRBV9	TRBJ2-7	TRBD2	CASSVGASGRVYEQYF	TGTGCCAGCAGCGTCGGCGCGAGCGGGAGGGTCTACGAGCAGTACTTC
TRBV27	TRBJ1-2	TRBD1	CASSFFGTGGARGYTF	TGTGCCAGCAGTTTCTTTGGGACAGGGGGCGCCCGAGGCTACACCTTC
TRBV6-2/TRBV6-3	TRBJ1-5	NA	CASSFQMSNQPQHF	TGTGCCAGCAGTTTCCAAATGAGCAATCAGCCCCAGCATTTT
TRBV28	TRBJ2-2	TRBD1	CASSLVTGNPGELFF	TGTGCCAGCAGTTTAGTGACAGGGAACCCCGGGGAGCTGTTTTTT
TRBV18	TRBJ1-1	TRBD1	CASSAGQWGTEAFF	TGTGCCAGCTCAGCGGGACAGTGGGGGACTGAAGCTTTCTTT
TRBV6-5	TRBJ1-1	NA	CASREGNTEAFF	TGTGCCAGCAGAGAGGGGAACACTGAAGCTTTCTTT
TRBV18	TRBJ1-1	NA	CASSPPKWAMNTEAFF	TGTGCCAGCTCACCACCTAAGTGGGCTATGAACACTGAAGCTTTCTTT
TRBV14	TRBJ2-5	NA	CASSLSGQPAETQYF	TGTGCCAGCAGCCTTTCAGGACAGCCTGCAGAGACCCAGTACTTC